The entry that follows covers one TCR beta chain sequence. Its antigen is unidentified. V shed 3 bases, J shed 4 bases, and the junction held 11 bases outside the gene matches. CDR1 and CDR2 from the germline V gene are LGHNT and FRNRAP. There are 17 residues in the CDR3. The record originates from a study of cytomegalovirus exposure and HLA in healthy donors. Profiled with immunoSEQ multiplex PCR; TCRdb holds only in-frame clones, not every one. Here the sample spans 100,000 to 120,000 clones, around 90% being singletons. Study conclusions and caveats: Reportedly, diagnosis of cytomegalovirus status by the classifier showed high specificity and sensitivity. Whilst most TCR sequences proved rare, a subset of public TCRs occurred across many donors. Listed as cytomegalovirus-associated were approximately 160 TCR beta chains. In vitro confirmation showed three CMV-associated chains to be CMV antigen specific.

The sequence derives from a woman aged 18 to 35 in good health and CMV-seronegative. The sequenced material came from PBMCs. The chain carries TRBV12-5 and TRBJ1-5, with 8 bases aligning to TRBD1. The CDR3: CASGFRPQGAWNQPQHF. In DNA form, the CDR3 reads TGTGCTAGTGGTTTCAGACCCCAGGGGGCATGGAATCAGCCCCAGCATTTT.